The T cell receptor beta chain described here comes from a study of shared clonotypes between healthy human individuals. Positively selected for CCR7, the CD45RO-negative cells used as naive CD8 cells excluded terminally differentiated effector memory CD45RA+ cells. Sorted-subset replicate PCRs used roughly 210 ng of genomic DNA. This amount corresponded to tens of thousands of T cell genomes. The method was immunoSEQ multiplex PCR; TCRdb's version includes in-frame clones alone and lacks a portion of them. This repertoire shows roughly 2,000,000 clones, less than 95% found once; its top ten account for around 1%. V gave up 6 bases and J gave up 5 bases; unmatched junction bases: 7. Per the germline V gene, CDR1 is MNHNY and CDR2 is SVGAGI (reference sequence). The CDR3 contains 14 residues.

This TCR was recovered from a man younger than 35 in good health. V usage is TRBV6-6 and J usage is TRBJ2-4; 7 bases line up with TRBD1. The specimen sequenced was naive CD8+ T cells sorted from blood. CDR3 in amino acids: CASREQGFQNIQYF. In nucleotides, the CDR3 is TGTGCCAGCAGAGAACAGGGGTTCCAAAACATTCAGTACTTC.